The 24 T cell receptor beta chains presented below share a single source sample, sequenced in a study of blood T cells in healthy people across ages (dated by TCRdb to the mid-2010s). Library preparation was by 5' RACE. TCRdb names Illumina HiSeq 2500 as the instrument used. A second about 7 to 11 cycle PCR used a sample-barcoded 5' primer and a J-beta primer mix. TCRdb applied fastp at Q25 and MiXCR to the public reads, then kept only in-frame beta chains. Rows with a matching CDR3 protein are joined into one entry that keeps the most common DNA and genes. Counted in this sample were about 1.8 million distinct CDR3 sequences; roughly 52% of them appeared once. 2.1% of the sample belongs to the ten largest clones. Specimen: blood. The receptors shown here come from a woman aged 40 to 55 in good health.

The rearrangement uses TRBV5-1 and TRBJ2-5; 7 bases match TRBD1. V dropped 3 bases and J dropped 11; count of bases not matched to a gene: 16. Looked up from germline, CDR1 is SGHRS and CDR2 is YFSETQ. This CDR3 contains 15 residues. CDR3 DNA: TGCGCCAGCAGCTCGGACAGGCAAACTCCGCGAGAGCAGTACTTC. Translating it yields CASSSDRQTPREQYF.

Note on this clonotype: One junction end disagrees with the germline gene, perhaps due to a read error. The CDR3 nucleotides are TGCGCCGGCAGGGACAGGGGCGGTAGAAATGAAAAACTGTTTTTT. It translates to CAGRDRGGRNEKLFF. This chain uses TRBV10-2 with TRBJ1-4; 10 positions match TRBD1. The germline V gene encodes CDR1 WSHSY and CDR2 SAAADI. This CDR3 spans 15 amino acids.

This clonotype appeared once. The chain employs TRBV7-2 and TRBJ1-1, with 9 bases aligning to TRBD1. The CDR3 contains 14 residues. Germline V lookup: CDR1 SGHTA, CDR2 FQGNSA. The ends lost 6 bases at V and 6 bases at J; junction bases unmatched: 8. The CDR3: CASSTTGGVAEAFF. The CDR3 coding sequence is TGTGCCAGCAGTACGACAGGGGGTGTGGCTGAAGCTTTCTTT.

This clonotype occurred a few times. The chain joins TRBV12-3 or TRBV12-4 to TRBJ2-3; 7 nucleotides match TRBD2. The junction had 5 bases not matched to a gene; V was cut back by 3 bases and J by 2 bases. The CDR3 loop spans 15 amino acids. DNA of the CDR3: TGTGCCAGCAGTTTCGGCGGGACTAACACAGATACGCAGTATTTT. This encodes CASSFGGTNTDTQYF.

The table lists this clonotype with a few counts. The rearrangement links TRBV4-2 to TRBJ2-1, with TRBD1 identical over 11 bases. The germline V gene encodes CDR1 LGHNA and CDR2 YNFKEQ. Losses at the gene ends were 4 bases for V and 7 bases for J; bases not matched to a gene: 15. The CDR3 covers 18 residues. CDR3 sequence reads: CASSLAVLGQGGKNEQFF. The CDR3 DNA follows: TGTGCCAGCAGCCTAGCCGTCCTGGGACAGGGGGGTAAGAATGAGCAGTTCTTC.

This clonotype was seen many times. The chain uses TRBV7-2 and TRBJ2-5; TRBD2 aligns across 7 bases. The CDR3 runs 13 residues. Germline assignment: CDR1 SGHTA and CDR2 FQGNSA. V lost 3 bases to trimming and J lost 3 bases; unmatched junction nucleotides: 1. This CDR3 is CASSFAGEETQYF. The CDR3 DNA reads TGTGCCAGCAGCTTCGCGGGAGAAGAGACCCAGTACTTC.

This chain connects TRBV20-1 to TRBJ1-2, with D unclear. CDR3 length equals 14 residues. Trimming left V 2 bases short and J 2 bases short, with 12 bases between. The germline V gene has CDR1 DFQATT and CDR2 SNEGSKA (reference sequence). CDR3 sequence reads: CSARYELRNYGYTF. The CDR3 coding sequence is TGCAGTGCTAGATACGAGCTCAGGAACTATGGCTACACCTTC.

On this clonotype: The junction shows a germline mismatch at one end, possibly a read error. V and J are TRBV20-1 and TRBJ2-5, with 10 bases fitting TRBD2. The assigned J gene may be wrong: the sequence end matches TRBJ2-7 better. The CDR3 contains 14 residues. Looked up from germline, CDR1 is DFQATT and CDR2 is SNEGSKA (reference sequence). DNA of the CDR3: TGCAGCGCTATCTCCGGGCTAGCGGGGGACGAGCAGTACTTC. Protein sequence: CSAISGLAGDEQYF.

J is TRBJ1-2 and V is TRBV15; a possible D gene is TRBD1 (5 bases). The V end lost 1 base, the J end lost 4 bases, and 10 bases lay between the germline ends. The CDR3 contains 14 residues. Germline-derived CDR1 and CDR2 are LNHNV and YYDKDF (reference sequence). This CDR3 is CATSRGRGPYGYTF. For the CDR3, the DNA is TGTGCCACCAGCAGAGGTCGGGGCCCCTATGGCTACACCTTC.

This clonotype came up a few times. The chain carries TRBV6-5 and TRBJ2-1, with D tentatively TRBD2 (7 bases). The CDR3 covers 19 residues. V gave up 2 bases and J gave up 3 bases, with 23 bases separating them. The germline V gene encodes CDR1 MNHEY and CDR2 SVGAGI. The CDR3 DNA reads TGTGCCAGCAGTTACCCGCGTCGGGCGGGGGCCTCTTTCTACAATGAGCAGTTCTTC. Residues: CASSYPRRAGASFYNEQFF.

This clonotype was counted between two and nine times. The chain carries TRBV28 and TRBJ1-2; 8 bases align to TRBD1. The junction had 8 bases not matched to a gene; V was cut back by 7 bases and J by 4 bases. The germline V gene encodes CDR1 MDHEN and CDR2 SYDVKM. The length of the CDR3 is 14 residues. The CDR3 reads CASTRTGRAYGYTF. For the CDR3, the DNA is TGTGCCAGCACCCGGACAGGGAGGGCCTATGGCTACACCTTC.

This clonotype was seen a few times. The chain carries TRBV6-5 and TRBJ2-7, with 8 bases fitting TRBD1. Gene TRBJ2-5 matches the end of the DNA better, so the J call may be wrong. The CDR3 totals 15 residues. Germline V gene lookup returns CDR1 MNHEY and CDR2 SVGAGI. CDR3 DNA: TGTGCCAGCAGTTACTCGACAGGGGTTTATGAGACCCAGTACTTC. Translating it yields CASSYSTGVYETQYF.

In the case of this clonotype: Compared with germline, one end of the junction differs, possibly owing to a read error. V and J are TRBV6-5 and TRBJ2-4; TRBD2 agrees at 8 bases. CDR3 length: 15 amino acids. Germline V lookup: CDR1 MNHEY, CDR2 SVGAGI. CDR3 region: CASSYSSGGRNIQYF. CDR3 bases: TGTGCCAGCAGTTACTCATCGGGGGGGAGAAACATTCAGTACTTT.

CDR3: CSVLQFADTQYF. In DNA form, the CDR3 reads TGCAGCGTCTTACAGTTCGCAGATACGCAGTATTTT. The chain couples TRBV29-1 to TRBJ2-3; no clear D. V was clipped by 6 bases and J by 4 bases, with 11 bases between them. The CDR3 spans 12 residues. CDR1 is SQVTM and CDR2 is ANQGSEA in the germline V gene.

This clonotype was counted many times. DNA of the CDR3: TGTGCCAGCAGCTTAGGGGAGTCCTTCTATGGCTACACCTTC. This encodes CASSLGESFYGYTF. V gene TRBV7-9 combines with J gene TRBJ1-2, with D unresolved. CDR1 is SEHNR and CDR2 is FQNEAQ in the germline V gene (reference sequence). This CDR3 spans 14 amino acids. With 1 base removed from V and 4 bases from J, the gap between germline ends came to 10 bases.

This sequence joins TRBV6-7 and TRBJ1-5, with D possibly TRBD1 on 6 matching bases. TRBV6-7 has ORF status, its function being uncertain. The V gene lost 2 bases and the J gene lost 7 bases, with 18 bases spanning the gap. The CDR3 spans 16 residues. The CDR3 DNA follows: TGTGCCAGCAGTTACCCGAAACAGGGCCTCGGACAGCCCCAGCATTTT. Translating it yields CASSYPKQGLGQPQHF.

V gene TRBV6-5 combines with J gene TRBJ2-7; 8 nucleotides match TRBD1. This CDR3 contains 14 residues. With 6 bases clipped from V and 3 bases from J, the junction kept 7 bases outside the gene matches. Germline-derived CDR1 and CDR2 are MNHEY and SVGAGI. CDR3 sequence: CASSRQGSFYEQYF. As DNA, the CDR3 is TGTGCCAGCAGCCGACAGGGGAGTTTCTACGAGCAGTACTTC.

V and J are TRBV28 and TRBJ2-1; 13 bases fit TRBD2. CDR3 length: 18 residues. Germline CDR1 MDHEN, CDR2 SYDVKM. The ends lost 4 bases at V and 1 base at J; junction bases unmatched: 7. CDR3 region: CASSSWTSGGGSYNEQFF. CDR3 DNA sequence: TGTGCCAGCAGTTCCTGGACTAGCGGGGGTGGGTCCTACAATGAGCAGTTCTTC.

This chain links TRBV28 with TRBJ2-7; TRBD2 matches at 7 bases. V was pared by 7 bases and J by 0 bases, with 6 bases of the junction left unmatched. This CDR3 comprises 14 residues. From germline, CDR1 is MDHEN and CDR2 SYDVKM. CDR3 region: CASTSRTSSYEQYF. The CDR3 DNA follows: TGTGCCAGCACAAGTCGGACTAGCTCCTACGAGCAGTACTTC.

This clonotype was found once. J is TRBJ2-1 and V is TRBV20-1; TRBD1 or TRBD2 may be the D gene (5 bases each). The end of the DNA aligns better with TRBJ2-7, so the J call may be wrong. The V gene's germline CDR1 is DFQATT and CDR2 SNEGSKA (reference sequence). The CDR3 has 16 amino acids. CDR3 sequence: CSAREGVKHSYNEQYF. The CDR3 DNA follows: TGCAGTGCTAGAGAGGGGGTAAAGCACTCCTACAATGAGCAGTACTTC.

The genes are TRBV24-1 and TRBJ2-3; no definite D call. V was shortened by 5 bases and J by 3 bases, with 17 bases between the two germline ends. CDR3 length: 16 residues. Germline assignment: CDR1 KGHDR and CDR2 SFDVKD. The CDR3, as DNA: TGTGCCACCAGTGGATTGGAAGAGGAAGGGACAGATACGCAGTATTTT. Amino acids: CATSGLEEEGTDTQYF.

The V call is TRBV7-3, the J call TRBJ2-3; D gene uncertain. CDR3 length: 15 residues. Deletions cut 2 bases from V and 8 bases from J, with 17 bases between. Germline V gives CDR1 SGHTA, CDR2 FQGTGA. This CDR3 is CASSLYGNGVGTQYF. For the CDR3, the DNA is TGTGCCAGCAGCTTATACGGCAACGGCGTTGGTACGCAGTATTTT. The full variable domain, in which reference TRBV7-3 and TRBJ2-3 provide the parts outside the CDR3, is GAGVSQTPSNKVTEKGKYVELRCDPISGHTALYWYRQSLGQGPEFLIYFQGTGAADDSGLPNDRFFAVRPEGSVSTLKIQRTERGDSAVYLCASSLYGNGVGTQYFGPGTRLTVL.

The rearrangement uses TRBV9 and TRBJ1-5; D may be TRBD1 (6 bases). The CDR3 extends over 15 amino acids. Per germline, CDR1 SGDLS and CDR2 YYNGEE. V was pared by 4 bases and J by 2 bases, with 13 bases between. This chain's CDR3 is CASSQGPLGNQPQHF. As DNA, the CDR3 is TGTGCCAGCAGCCAGGGGCCTCTGGGCAATCAGCCCCAGCATTTT.

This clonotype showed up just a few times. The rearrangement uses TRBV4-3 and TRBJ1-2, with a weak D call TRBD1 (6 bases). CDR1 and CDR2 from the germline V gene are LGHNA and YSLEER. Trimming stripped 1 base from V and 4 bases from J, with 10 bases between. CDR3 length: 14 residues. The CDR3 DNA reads TGCGCCAGCAGCCAAGGAGACAGGATCTATGGCTACACCTTC. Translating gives CASSQGDRIYGYTF.